This paragraph covers one TCR beta chain sequence. What it binds is unknown. The researchers produced TCR beta cDNA from around 0.5 ug total RNA with a constant-region primer. Three nested multiplex PCR rounds of slightly modified ARM-PCR generated TCR beta libraries. The first two PCR rounds used TRBV1-TRBV30 primers with a Cbeta primer, approximately 10 cycles each. TCRdb called the multiplex PCR reads again in MiXCR, with one record for every CDR3 protein. The data show about 320,000 distinct CDR3 sequences, with over 55% seen just once and roughly 10% held by the top ten. This sample stems from a study of tumor-infiltrating lymphocytes in primary liver carcinoma. Looking at the study overall: Patients diagnosed with primary liver carcinoma received treatment through surgical resection. Study-level results: Overlap between tumor regions exceeded overlap of tumor with adjacent tissue or blood. A significantly higher top-250-clone fraction was found in tumors than in blood (p = 0.039).

Germline CDR1 reads GTSNPN; CDR2 reads SVGIG (reference sequence). V dropped 0 bases and J dropped 1 base, with 9 bases sitting between them. The CDR3 spans 14 residues. Blood RNA came from unsorted whole blood; germline DNA was also extracted. Prior to surgery, roughly 4 milliliters of peripheral blood were drawn. Sequenced input: peripheral blood. This sequence was found in a man aged 40-55 years with primary liver carcinoma and hepatitis B virus infection. The chain employs TRBV30 and TRBJ1-2; D is unclear. The CDR3 is CAWSVLKVNYGYTF. The CDR3 region has the DNA TGTGCCTGGAGTGTGCTCAAGGTTAACTATGGCTACACCTTC.